Listed below are T cell receptor beta chains from one sample, sequenced in a study of radiotherapy plus CTLA-4 blockade in lung cancer. Profiling relied on immunoSEQ multiplex PCR, and the TCRdb table lists in-frame clones only, not all of them. Altogether approximately 100,000 clones are present, roughly 80% being singletons, with the ten largest covering nearly 3.5%. This material consisted of peripheral blood, taken from a patient treated with radiotherapy plus ipilimumab. These receptors all stem from a human donor with non-small cell lung cancer who had a partial response to radiotherapy plus ipilimumab. Both conserved end residues are part of each CDR3. Fields, in order: D gene, V gene, J gene, CDR3 protein. The D gene is left open where the match is weak.

d_call: TRBD2; v_call: TRBV29-1; j_call: TRBJ2-7; cdr3_aa: CSRFRLAEFAYEQYF
d_call: .; v_call: TRBV18; j_call: TRBJ1-5; cdr3_aa: CASSLGQGLIKPQHF
d_call: TRBD2; v_call: TRBV30; j_call: TRBJ2-7; cdr3_aa: CAWEAGAFYEQYF
d_call: TRBD1; v_call: TRBV12-5; j_call: .; cdr3_aa: CASGLGQGGLYEQYF
d_call: TRBD2; v_call: TRBV7-3; j_call: TRBJ2-2; cdr3_aa: CASSESGRAFGELFF
d_call: TRBD1; v_call: TRBV28; j_call: TRBJ2-7; cdr3_aa: CASNRDRGYEQYF
d_call: TRBD2; v_call: TRBV5-1; j_call: TRBJ2-1; cdr3_aa: CASRLAENYNEQFF
d_call: .; v_call: TRBV29-1; j_call: TRBJ1-1; cdr3_aa: CSADQGGYTEAFF
d_call: .; v_call: TRBV2; j_call: .; cdr3_aa: CASRQGYEQYF
d_call: .; v_call: TRBV28; j_call: TRBJ1-5; cdr3_aa: CASSFQRNQPQHF
d_call: .; v_call: TRBV4-2; j_call: TRBJ2-3; cdr3_aa: CASSQGASGFSTDTQYF
d_call: .; v_call: TRBV21-1; j_call: TRBJ1-3; cdr3_aa: CASSNGVQGARGNTIYF
d_call: .; v_call: TRBV2; j_call: TRBJ1-2; cdr3_aa: CASSEAAADGYTF
d_call: TRBD1; v_call: TRBV7-3; j_call: TRBJ1-1; cdr3_aa: CASSSWTGVNTEAFF
d_call: .; v_call: TRBV7-2; j_call: TRBJ2-3; cdr3_aa: CASSLGLARPSTDTQYF
d_call: .; v_call: TRBV6-5; j_call: TRBJ2-6; cdr3_aa: CASSGQTSGANVLTF
d_call: TRBD2; v_call: TRBV9; j_call: TRBJ2-5; cdr3_aa: CASSVFSGQETQYF
d_call: .; v_call: TRBV28; j_call: TRBJ2-7; cdr3_aa: CASSLVGRDEQYF
d_call: .; v_call: TRBV9; j_call: TRBJ1-4; cdr3_aa: CASSVGTRNEKLFF
d_call: TRBD1; v_call: TRBV25-1; j_call: TRBJ1-1; cdr3_aa: CASSHGQGAEAFF
d_call: TRBD1; v_call: TRBV7-9; j_call: TRBJ2-3; cdr3_aa: CASSWGTGGTDTQYF
d_call: TRBD2; v_call: TRBV6-5; j_call: TRBJ2-7; cdr3_aa: CASSYSTSGRSYEQYF
d_call: .; v_call: TRBV11-2; j_call: TRBJ1-3; cdr3_aa: CASSLVRGTGNTIYF
d_call: TRBD1; v_call: TRBV5-1; j_call: TRBJ1-6; cdr3_aa: CASSAAGTGNNSPLHF
d_call: .; v_call: TRBV10-3; j_call: TRBJ2-7; cdr3_aa: CAISEPRTVTYEQYF
d_call: .; v_call: TRBV18; j_call: TRBJ2-5; cdr3_aa: CASSPGAGVQETQYF
d_call: .; v_call: TRBV19; j_call: TRBJ1-2; cdr3_aa: CASTHGAGRDGYTF
d_call: TRBD1; v_call: TRBV19; j_call: TRBJ1-5; cdr3_aa: CASRIKPTGGSQPQHF
d_call: TRBD1; v_call: TRBV6-5; j_call: TRBJ2-7; cdr3_aa: CASSSLGQGSYEQYF
d_call: .; v_call: TRBV28; j_call: TRBJ1-3; cdr3_aa: CASSLSGGNTIYF
d_call: .; v_call: TRBV9; j_call: TRBJ2-2; cdr3_aa: CASSGHGANTGELFF
d_call: TRBD2; v_call: TRBV28; j_call: TRBJ2-3; cdr3_aa: CASRTSGSIDTQYF
d_call: .; v_call: TRBV2; j_call: TRBJ2-7; cdr3_aa: CASSAGDLSSYEQYF
d_call: .; v_call: TRBV7-9; j_call: TRBJ2-5; cdr3_aa: CASSHRERETQYF
d_call: .; v_call: TRBV9; j_call: TRBJ2-3; cdr3_aa: CASSAGGQFTDAQYF
d_call: TRBD1; v_call: TRBV5-1; j_call: TRBJ2-6; cdr3_aa: CATYAGTGASYDLSGANVLTF
d_call: .; v_call: TRBV18; j_call: TRBJ1-2; cdr3_aa: CASSPNAGVSGGYTF
d_call: .; v_call: TRBV12-5; j_call: TRBJ1-3; cdr3_aa: CASGLVRGIYF
d_call: .; v_call: TRBV29-1; j_call: TRBJ1-2; cdr3_aa: CSVYDRRYGYTF
d_call: TRBD2; v_call: TRBV10-3; j_call: TRBJ2-1; cdr3_aa: CATGTSGRSYNEQFF
d_call: .; v_call: TRBV9; j_call: TRBJ2-7; cdr3_aa: CASSVGSGKLYEQYF